The clone carrying this T cell receptor beta chain was seen a few times. No antigen is known for it. The ends lost 6 bases at V and 9 bases at J; junction bases unmatched: 12. The CDR3 is 15 amino acids. Germline CDR1 reads MNHEY; CDR2 reads SVGAGI. Assay used: immunoSEQ multiplex PCR; TCRdb lists only in-frame clones, some missing. The profile shows roughly 18,000 clones, around four fifths of them singletons. The data derive from a study of CD4 T cells in relation to SARS-CoV-2 and coronaviruses. The unexposed donors gave CD4+ T cells in about 2011-2019, prior to COVID-19. The cells were cultured for about ten days before CD4+ T cells were isolated.

The chain recombines TRBV6-5 with TRBJ2-2; 8 bases align to TRBD2. The sample taken for sequencing was CD4+ T cells from PBMCs, cultured in vitro. The TCR originated in a human donor in good health. DNA of the CDR3: TGTGCCAGCAGCCCAATTAGCGGGACCCCCCGGGAGCTGTTTTTT. Its protein is CASSPISGTPRELFF.